These 19 T cell receptor beta chains were sequenced from one sample in a study of CD8 T cells in Susac syndrome. The RNA input was 0.5 to 1 ug, and it was reverse transcribed with random hexamers. TCRdb analysed the immunoSEQ multiplex PCR reads with MiXCR anew, one entry per CDR3 protein. The sample has 140,000 to 150,000 distinct CDR3 sequences, approximately 96% seen once. The sample consisted of CD4+ T cells from PBMCs. Receptors originate from a human donor with Susac syndrome.

The chain is built from TRBV3-1 and TRBJ1-2, with a tentative D call TRBD1 (6 bases). CDR1 is LGHDT and CDR2 is YNNKEL in the germline V gene (reference sequence). V lost 1 base and J 8 bases, leaving 17 bases between the germline ends. This CDR3 has 15 residues. The CDR3 region has the DNA TGTGCCAGCAGCCAAGTGGGGGCTCGGACAGCAGGCTACACCTTC. This codes for CASSQVGARTAGYTF.

This rearrangement joins TRBV25-1 to TRBJ2-1; a possible D gene is TRBD2 (5 bases). Germline V gene data show CDR1 as MGHDK and CDR2 as SYGVNS. V was pared by 1 base and J by 9 bases, with 10 bases between. The CDR3 covers 13 residues. In DNA, the CDR3 is TGTGCCAGCAGTGAATTTGGGAGACTTGAGCAGTTCTTC. This codes for CASSEFGRLEQFF.

This clonotype was detected once. The rearrangement uses TRBV29-1 and TRBJ2-7; no clear D. The germline V gene encodes CDR1 SQVTM and CDR2 ANQGSEA. The CDR3 contains 12 residues. V was clipped by 5 bases and J by 4 bases, with 12 bases between them. The CDR3 spells CSVRVGRYEQYF. As DNA, the CDR3 is TGCAGCGTTCGGGTGGGCAGGTACGAGCAGTACTTC.

This clonotype was recorded once. The chain uses TRBV19 and TRBJ2-1; a weak D match, TRBD1 (5 bases). CDR1 and CDR2 (germline): LNHDA, SQIVND (reference sequence). CDR3 length equals 14 residues. V was cut by 3 bases and J by 9 bases, with 15 bases left in between. The CDR3 sequence: CASSMGQERSEQFF. The CDR3 coding sequence is TGTGCCAGTAGTATGGGGCAGGAACGTAGTGAGCAGTTCTTC.

V gene TRBV5-1 combines with J gene TRBJ2-1; D perhaps matches TRBD1 (6 bases). Trimming stripped 0 bases from V and 8 bases from J, with 18 bases between. CDR1 is SGHRS and CDR2 is YFSETQ in the germline V gene. CDR3 size: 16 residues. The DNA for the CDR3 is TGCGCCAGCAGCTTGGGGGACACGTGGTCGGGCCATGAGCAGTTCTTC. Amino acid sequence: CASSLGDTWSGHEQFF.

The V call is TRBV19, the J call TRBJ1-5, with D possibly matching TRBD1 (5 bases). Germline V gives CDR1 LNHDA, CDR2 SQIVND (reference sequence). V was pared by 5 bases and J by 4 bases, with 18 bases between. This CDR3 is 16 amino acids long. As DNA, the CDR3 is TGTGCCAGTAGTGCCCGGTGGTGGGGCGGAAATCAGCCCCAGCATTTT. This codes for CASSARWWGGNQPQHF.

The rearrangement uses TRBV28 and TRBJ1-2; 8 bases align to TRBD1. The germline V gene encodes CDR1 MDHEN and CDR2 SYDVKM. The J segment lost 6 bases and the V segment lost 6 bases, leaving 9 bases of the junction unmatched. The CDR3 is made up of 14 amino acids. The CDR3 spells CASSQGQGSHGYTF. CDR3 bases: TGTGCCAGCAGCCAAGGACAGGGCTCGCATGGCTACACCTTC.

This clonotype has just one count. The gene calls are TRBV12-3 or TRBV12-4 and TRBJ1-4, with 8 bases identical to TRBD1. The CDR3 sequence is 15 residues long. V dropped 4 bases and J dropped 4; count of bases not matched to a gene: 5. DNA of the CDR3: TGTGCCAGCAGTTCCCAGGGGGCAGTTAATGAAAAACTGTTTTTT. As protein: CASSSQGAVNEKLFF.

The V and J genes are TRBV18 and TRBJ1-3; D not certain. The CDR3 is 15 amino acids. Germline values: CDR1 KGHSH, CDR2 LQKENI. The V gene lost 3 bases and the J gene lost 0 bases, with 9 bases spanning the gap. CDR3 sequence reads: CASSPVIGSGNTIYF. In DNA form, the CDR3 reads TGTGCCAGCTCACCGGTCATTGGCTCTGGAAACACCATATATTTT.

This clonotype was observed once. The chain combines TRBV2 with TRBJ2-7, with no clear D. The CDR3 has 11 amino acids. CDR1 and CDR2 from the germline V gene are SNHLY and FYNNEI. Trimming pared 5 bases from V and 6 bases from J, leaving 8 bases between. The CDR3 is CASSRTFEQYF. CDR3 DNA: TGTGCCAGCAGTAGGACGTTCGAGCAGTACTTC.

The J gene is TRBJ2-2, the V gene TRBV25-1, with 11 bases aligning to TRBD2. The junction had 7 bases not matched to a gene; V was cut back by 5 bases and J by 5 bases. CDR3 length equals 16 residues. CDR1 and CDR2 from the germline V gene are MGHDK and SYGVNS. CDR3 protein: CASSPDRTSGTGELFF. In DNA, the CDR3 is TGTGCCAGCAGTCCGGACCGGACTAGCGGGACCGGGGAGCTGTTTTTT. The variable domain in full, completed from reference TRBV25-1 and TRBJ2-2, reads EADIYQTPRYLVIGTGKKITLECSQTMGHDKMYWYQQDPGMELHLIHYSYGVNSTEKGDLSSESTVSRIRTEHFPLTLESARPSHTSQYLCASSPDRTSGTGELFFGEGSRLTVL.

The rearrangement uses TRBV4-1 and TRBJ2-6; possible D gene TRBD1, 6 bases. Trimming removed 2 bases from V and 1 base from J, with 12 bases in between. CDR3 size: 17 residues. Per the germline V gene, CDR1 is MGHRA and CDR2 is YSYEKL. The CDR3 here is CASSQQEGQSGANVLTF. The CDR3 DNA follows: TGCGCCAGCAGCCAACAGGAAGGACAGTCTGGGGCCAACGTCCTGACTTTC.

The V gene is TRBV4-2, the J gene TRBJ2-3; TRBD2 agrees at 10 bases. The V gene end was trimmed by 5 bases and the J gene end by 1 base; junction bases not matched to a gene: 3. Germline loops: CDR1 LGHNA, CDR2 YNFKEQ. This CDR3 has 15 amino acids. CDR3 residues: CASSGGTSGTDTQYF. In DNA form, the CDR3 reads TGTGCCAGCAGCGGAGGGACTAGCGGCACAGATACGCAGTATTTT.

CDR3 nucleotide sequence: TGTGCCAGCAGTGTTTCCCGACAGGGTATGGATGGCTACACCTTC. Protein sequence: CASSVSRQGMDGYTF. This chain links TRBV25-1 with TRBJ1-2; TRBD1 matches 7 bases. J lost 6 bases, V lost 4 bases, and 11 bases had no gene match. CDR1 and CDR2 from the germline V gene are MGHDK and SYGVNS. The CDR3 runs 15 residues.

This clonotype has just a few counts. The CDR3 loop is CASSLEASSYEQYF. The CDR3 DNA reads TGTGCCAGCAGCTTAGAGGCCAGCTCCTACGAGCAGTACTTC. The J gene is TRBJ2-7, the V gene TRBV13; D uncertain. The germline CDR1 and CDR2 sequences are PRHDT and FYEKMQ (reference sequence). The CDR3 has 14 residues. Trimming removed 1 base at V and 0 bases at J, with 7 bases between.

This clonotype is a singleton in its sample. The gene calls are TRBV20-1 and TRBJ2-1; the match to TRBD2 covers 9 bases. The CDR3 consists of 13 residues. Trimming took 2 bases from V and 5 from J; bases not matched to a gene: 1. From germline, CDR1 is DFQATT and CDR2 SNEGSKA (reference sequence). CDR3 nucleotides: TGCAGTGCTAGACTAGCGGGGAACAATGAGCAGTTCTTC. It encodes CSARLAGNNEQFF.

This clonotype has a single count. The chain has TRBV9 and TRBJ2-3, with 11 bases fitting TRBD2. The length of the CDR3 is 21 residues. With 1 base clipped from V and 4 bases from J, the junction kept 20 bases outside the gene matches. From germline, CDR1 is SGDLS and CDR2 YYNGEE. The DNA of the CDR3 is TGTGCCAGCAGCGTACTCTACTCGGGACTAGCGGACCCGAGGGAGGCAGATACGCAGTATTTT. Its translation is CASSVLYSGLADPREADTQYF.

This chain links TRBV25-1 with TRBJ1-2, with 8 bases aligning to TRBD1. The CDR3 sequence is 14 residues long. V dropped 7 bases and J dropped 4; count of bases not matched to a gene: 8. Germline loops: CDR1 MGHDK, CDR2 SYGVNS. CDR3 DNA: TGTGCCAGCATGGCAGGACAGGGAGGCTATGGCTACACCTTC. Encoded protein: CASMAGQGGYGYTF.

This clonotype has only a few counts. The V call is TRBV7-2, the J call TRBJ2-7, with D hard to call. This CDR3 has 11 amino acids. V dropped 5 bases and J dropped 4 bases, with 6 bases sitting between them. CDR1 and CDR2 (germline): SGHTA, FQGNSA. CDR3 DNA: TGTGCCAGCAGCGCAGATTACGAGCAGTACTTC. Translating it yields CASSADYEQYF.